A selection of T cell receptor beta chains follows, all from one sample in a study of regulatory T cells in long-lasting Graves disease. TCRdb redid the calling of the multiplex PCR reads with MiXCR, one entry per CDR3 protein. Of about 220,000 distinct CDR3 sequences detected, less than 20% appear once; the ten largest clones hold 12%. This same sample was also taken into another study, of T cells in Graves' hyperthyroidism and ophthalmopathy.

The source was peripheral blood mononuclear cells (PBMCs), collected at new diagnosis, from a patient treated with antithyroid drugs. Every receptor here comes from a woman aged 25 to 39 with Graves disease. CDR3s include the opening cysteine and the closing phenylalanine or tryptophan. Fields, in order: D gene, V gene, clone size, J gene, CDR3 protein, CDR3 DNA. A D gene is named only where the DNA matches it firmly. For some rows the clone size is stated as once, few or many, or as a class when expanded; others skip it.

TRBD1	TRBV28	many	TRBJ2-5	CASSLGTGAYQETQYF	TGTGCCAGCAGTCTCGGGACAGGAGCGTACCAAGAGACCCAGTACTTC
-	TRBV15	many	TRBJ1-4	CATSRDATNEKLFF	TGTGCCACCAGCAGAGATGCAACTAATGAAAAACTGTTTTTT
TRBD1	TRBV28	many	TRBJ1-3	CASSPEGQAGNTIYF	TGTGCCAGCAGTCCTGAGGGACAGGCAGGAAACACCATATATTTT
-	TRBV28	many	TRBJ1-3	CASRPGEAGNTIYF	TGTGCCAGCAGACCCGGGGAGGCTGGAAACACCATATATTTT
TRBD1	TRBV30	many	TRBJ1-5	CAWSGQGGSNQPQHF	TGTGCCTGGAGTGGACAGGGCGGGAGCAATCAGCCCCAGCATTTT
TRBD2	TRBV28	-	TRBJ2-1	CASSEGGTSWLGAQFF	TGTGCCAGCAGCGAAGGTGGGACTAGCTGGTTGGGGGCGCAGTTCTTC
TRBD1	TRBV27	few	TRBJ2-5	CASGWTGQETQYF	TGTGCCAGCGGCTGGACAGGGCAAGAGACCCAGTACTTC
-	TRBV4-1	-	TRBJ2-7	CASTARDALYNEQYF	TGCGCCAGCACCGCACGGGACGCTTTATACAATGAGCAGTACTTC
-	TRBV12-3/TRBV12-4	once	TRBJ2-7	CASSLRGGPGYEQYF	TGTGCCAGCAGTTTGAGGGGGGGGCCAGGGTACGAGCAGTACTTC
-	TRBV20-1	many	TRBJ2-3	CSGFGEGGTDTQYF	TGCAGTGGGTTCGGTGAGGGGGGCACAGATACGCAGTATTTT
TRBD1	TRBV4-1	-	TRBJ2-1	CASSLQGSDEQFF	TGCGCCAGCAGCCTACAGGGGAGCGATGAGCAGTTCTTC
TRBD1	TRBV28	many	TRBJ2-7	CASSSEGQGVPYEQYF	TGTGCCAGCAGTTCCGAGGGACAGGGTGTCCCCTACGAGCAGTACTTC
-	TRBV11-2	many	TRBJ1-2	CASSPGNAYGYTF	TGTGCCAGCAGCCCGGGGAACGCCTATGGCTACACCTTC
TRBD2	TRBV9	many	TRBJ2-5	CASSDGLAGGSETQYF	TGTGCCAGCAGCGACGGACTAGCGGGAGGAAGTGAGACCCAGTACTTC
TRBD1	TRBV20-1	few	TRBJ1-5	CSAEDRGEYQPQHF	TGCAGTGCTGAGGACAGGGGGGAATATCAGCCCCAGCATTTT
-	TRBV6-1	many	TRBJ2-3	CASSVRQLRTDTQYF	TGTGCCAGCAGTGTTCGACAGCTCCGCACAGATACGCAGTATTTT
-	TRBV6-1	many	TRBJ2-1	CASSEGWGRAWNEQFF	TGTGCCAGCAGTGAAGGCTGGGGCAGGGCTTGGAATGAGCAGTTCTTC
-	TRBV11-2	many	TRBJ2-7	CASSFRGDGDIYEQYF	TGTGCCAGCAGCTTTAGGGGGGACGGGGACATCTACGAGCAGTACTTC
-	TRBV19	many	TRBJ1-1	CASRQNMNTEAFF	TGTGCCAGTAGACAGAACATGAACACTGAAGCTTTCTTT
TRBD2	TRBV5-1	-	TRBJ2-3	CASSLPSSGRRTDTQYF	TGCGCCAGCAGCTTACCCTCTAGCGGGAGGAGAACAGATACGCAGTATTTT
TRBD1	TRBV12-3/TRBV12-4	many	TRBJ2-2	CASSLVGGWDTGELFF	TGTGCCAGCAGTTTAGTAGGGGGCTGGGACACCGGGGAGCTGTTTTTT
-	TRBV2	many	TRBJ1-5	CASSERGGGQPQHF	TGTGCCAGCAGTGAACGGGGGGGCGGGCAGCCCCAGCATTTT
-	TRBV20-1	many	TRBJ1-2	CIPFAGTYGYTF	TGCATCCCATTTGCGGGGACCTATGGCTACACCTTC
-	TRBV12-3/TRBV12-4	many	TRBJ1-2	CASSLQLNYGYTF	TGTGCCAGCAGTTTGCAACTTAACTATGGCTACACCTTC
-	TRBV5-5	many	TRBJ2-1	CASSLGYNNEQFF	TGTGCCAGCAGCCTCGGATATAACAATGAGCAGTTCTTC
TRBD2	TRBV7-9	many	TRBJ2-2	CASSIHSGGNTGELFF	TGTGCCAGCAGCATCCATAGCGGGGGGAACACCGGGGAGCTGTTTTTT
TRBD1	TRBV28	-	TRBJ1-5	CATFDQGVSQPQHF	TGTGCCACTTTTGACCAGGGGGTTTCTCAGCCCCAGCATTTT
TRBD1	TRBV28	many	TRBJ2-5	CASSLPGQGGETQYF	TGTGCCAGCAGTCTTCCGGGACAGGGAGGAGAGACCCAGTACTTC
-	TRBV7-9	-	TRBJ1-1	CASTYLASGNTEAFF	TGTGCCAGCACCTACTTAGCGTCAGGGAACACTGAAGCTTTCTTT
TRBD2	TRBV2	many	TRBJ2-1	CASMDGLAAYNEQFF	TGTGCCAGCATGGACGGACTAGCGGCATACAATGAGCAGTTCTTC
-	TRBV19	many	TRBJ2-7	CASRGSPGTLNGHEQYF	TGTGCCAGTAGGGGGTCACCGGGTACTCTCAATGGCCACGAGCAGTACTTC
-	TRBV6-5	many	TRBJ1-2	CASSYSGVFDYTF	TGTGCCAGCAGTTACTCGGGGGTTTTCGACTACACCTTC
-	TRBV12-3/TRBV12-4	-	TRBJ1-5	CASSFSGGDQPQHF	TGTGCCAGCAGTTTCTCAGGTGGCGATCAGCCCCAGCATTTT
-	TRBV30	many	TRBJ1-1	CAWSPGSNTEAFF	TGTGCCTGGAGTCCGGGATCGAACACTGAAGCTTTCTTT
-	TRBV27	many	TRBJ2-2	CASSLWRGKGTGELFF	TGTGCCAGCAGTTTATGGAGGGGAAAGGGCACCGGGGAGCTGTTTTTT
-	TRBV2	many	TRBJ1-1	CASLYTGSTEAFF	TGTGCCAGCCTATACACCGGTAGCACTGAAGCTTTCTTT
-	TRBV18	many	TRBJ2-3	CASSSLGLSVTDTQYF	TGTGCCAGCTCGTCGTTGGGACTGTCGGTAACAGATACGCAGTATTTT
-	TRBV12-5	-	TRBJ1-2	CASGLVLGARGYGYTF	TGTGCTAGTGGTTTGGTACTGGGGGCGAGAGGCTATGGCTACACCTTC
-	TRBV19	many	TRBJ2-5	CASSRAHPAETQYF	TGTGCCAGTAGTCGGGCCCACCCTGCGGAGACCCAGTACTTC
-	TRBV10-2	many	TRBJ2-7	CASSESYSYEQYF	TGCGCCAGCAGTGAAAGTTACAGCTACGAGCAGTACTTC
-	TRBV2	many	TRBJ2-2	CASSERQRELFF	TGTGCCAGCAGTGAACGGCAAAGGGAGCTGTTTTTT
TRBD2	TRBV15	many	TRBJ2-7	CATSRLAGASYEQYF	TGTGCCACCAGCAGGTTAGCGGGGGCGTCCTACGAGCAGTACTTC